These 21 T cell receptor beta chains came from one sample sequenced in a study of T cell responses to AZD1222 COVID-19 vaccine. Profiling relied on immunoSEQ multiplex PCR, and the TCRdb table lists in-frame clones only, not all of them. The sample lists around 170,000 clones, 75% to 95% occurring once. Sequenced here: peripheral blood, sampled on day 0 of AZD1222 vaccination. All receptors come from an adult in good health.

The J gene is TRBJ2-2, the V gene TRBV2; D unclear. The CDR3 covers 12 residues. V was pared by 2 bases and J by 6 bases, with 4 bases between. CDR1 is SNHLY and CDR2 is FYNNEI in the germline V gene. CDR3 sequence reads: CASSEWSGELFF. For the CDR3, the DNA is TGTGCCAGCAGTGAATGGTCCGGGGAGCTGTTTTTT.

The CDR3: CASSHGTGSYNEQFF. CDR3 nucleotide sequence: TGCGCCAGCAGCCACGGGACAGGGTCCTACAATGAGCAGTTCTTC. The gene calls are TRBV4-1 and TRBJ2-1; 9 positions agree with TRBD1. The V and J ends lost 3 bases and 1 base, in that order; junction bases with no gene match: 1. The CDR3 sequence is 15 residues long. Germline V gives CDR1 MGHRA, CDR2 YSYEKL.

V and J are TRBV4-1 and TRBJ2-5, with 15 bases matching TRBD2. In germline, CDR1 is MGHRA, CDR2 YSYEKL. Trimming cost V 5 bases and J 5 bases; bases outside gene matches: 15. The CDR3 has 19 amino acids. The CDR3 bases are TGCGCCAGCAGCGCCCCCGGGACTAGCGGGAGGCCGCTCCTCGAGACCCAGTACTTC. This gives the protein CASSAPGTSGRPLLETQYF.

The chain couples TRBV15 to TRBJ2-2, with TRBD1 matching over 9 bases. V was clipped by 4 bases and J by 1 base; unmatched bases: 7. The CDR3 consists of 17 residues. Germline V gene lookup returns CDR1 LNHNV and CDR2 YYDKDF (reference sequence). CDR3: CATSKLRDRENTGELFF. The CDR3 coding sequence is TGTGCCACCAGCAAGTTAAGGGACAGGGAGAACACCGGGGAGCTGTTTTTT.

This sequence joins TRBV11-2 and TRBJ1-1; D not resolved. The CDR3 consists of 15 residues. Germline V gene data show CDR1 as SGHAT and CDR2 as FQNNGV. The V and J ends lost 7 bases and 3 bases respectively, with 18 bases between them. The CDR3 DNA reads TGTGCCAGCACCCCCCAGCCCTCTGGGTACACTGAAGCTTTCTTT. It codes for CASTPQPSGYTEAFF.

The V call is TRBV5-4, the J call TRBJ2-7; 14 positions match TRBD2. Germline V gene sequence: CDR1 SGHNT, CDR2 YYREEE (reference sequence). CDR3 length: 15 amino acids. Trimming removed 4 bases from V and 3 bases from J; junction bases left unmatched: 3. CDR3 amino acids: CASSLGLAGGYEQYF. CDR3 in DNA: TGTGCCAGCAGCCTCGGACTAGCGGGAGGCTACGAGCAGTACTTC.

Worth noting for this clone: Compared with germline, one end of the junction differs, possibly owing to a read error. The chain recombines TRBV2 with TRBJ1-2, with D tentatively TRBD1 (5 bases). The CDR3 totals 12 residues. Per germline, CDR1 SNHLY and CDR2 FYNNEI. The CDR3 region has the DNA TGTGCCAGCAGTGTGAGTGGCCTGACAGCTCAGTTC. Amino acid sequence: CASSVSGLTAQF.

In its sample, this clone was seen once. V and J are TRBV25-1 and TRBJ1-5; unclear D gene. In germline, CDR1 is MGHDK, CDR2 SYGVNS. CDR3 length: 14 amino acids. V shed 3 bases and J shed 8 bases, with 14 bases lying between them. CDR3 region: CASSDQTGLKPQHF. DNA of the CDR3: TGTGCCAGCAGTGACCAGACTGGGCTGAAGCCCCAGCATTTT.

This rearrangement joins TRBV28 to TRBJ2-1; no clear D. Trimming removed 8 bases at V and 1 base at J, with 18 bases between. Per germline, CDR1 MDHEN and CDR2 SYDVKM. This CDR3 comprises 16 residues. The CDR3 sequence: CASPPGHPSSYNEQFF. The CDR3 DNA reads TGTGCCAGCCCCCCTGGCCACCCCTCTTCCTACAATGAGCAGTTCTTC.

DNA for the CDR3: TGTGCTAGTGGCCAAGACAGGGGAGGTTCACCCCTCCACTTT. This gives the protein CASGQDRGGSPLHF. V and J are TRBV12-5 and TRBJ1-6; 8 bases match TRBD1. This CDR3 has 14 amino acids. After removal of 6 bases from V and 9 bases from J, the junction contained 7 bases not matched to a gene. From germline, CDR1 is LGHNT and CDR2 FRNRAP.

The V gene is TRBV29-1, the J gene TRBJ2-3, with 10 bases that match TRBD2. CDR1 and CDR2 from the germline V gene are SQVTM and ANQGSEA. The CDR3 consists of 15 residues. The V and J ends lost 2 bases and 6 bases, in that order; junction bases with no gene match: 8. CDR3 region: CSVEILAGVGDTQYF. DNA of the CDR3: TGCAGCGTTGAAATCCTAGCGGGAGTCGGGGATACGCAGTATTTT.

The chain employs TRBV3-1 (or the pseudogene TRBV3-2) and TRBJ1-6; TRBD1 is a possible D gene (5 bases). V was shortened by 2 bases and J by 7 bases, with 9 bases between the two germline ends. The CDR3 covers 14 residues. Looked up from germline, CDR1 is LGHDT and CDR2 is YNNKEL (reference sequence). In DNA, the CDR3 is TGTGCCAGCAGCCAAAGGGGATGGAATTCACCCCTCCACTTT. Encoded protein: CASSQRGWNSPLHF.

The chain recombines TRBV7-9 with TRBJ2-7, with a weak D call TRBD1 (8 bases). The CDR3 has 14 amino acids. Germline CDR1 SEHNR, CDR2 FQNEAQ (reference sequence). Trimming took 3 bases from V and 5 from J, leaving 14 bases between them. The CDR3 loop reads CASSFDRGGDEQYF. The CDR3 DNA is TGTGCCAGCAGCTTCGACAGGGGAGGGGACGAGCAGTACTTC.

The chain carries TRBV7-3 and TRBJ2-7; possibly TRBD2 for D (5 bases). The length of the CDR3 is 14 residues. From germline, CDR1 is SGHTA and CDR2 FQGTGA. The germline V and J ends were trimmed by 0 bases and 6 bases, with 12 bases remaining between them. CDR3 sequence (DNA): TGTGCCAGCAGCTTAACCCACGGGGTAAGCGAGCAGTACTTC. Translated, it gives CASSLTHGVSEQYF.

The genes are TRBV3-1 (or the pseudogene TRBV3-2) and TRBJ2-3; 9 nucleotides match TRBD1. The germline V gene encodes CDR1 LGHDT and CDR2 YNNKEL (reference sequence). The CDR3 contains 18 residues. The ends lost 0 bases at V and 0 bases at J; junction bases unmatched: 7. CDR3 in amino acids: CASSQDAWGTGSTDTQYF. CDR3 nucleotide sequence: TGTGCCAGCAGCCAAGACGCATGGGGGACAGGGAGCACAGATACGCAGTATTTT.

The chain links TRBV7-3 to TRBJ2-2; unclear D gene. The V end lost 5 bases, the J end lost 7 bases, and 8 bases lay between the germline ends. The germline CDR1 and CDR2 sequences are SGHTA and FQGTGA. CDR3 length: 12 amino acids. The CDR3 loop reads CASSQSSGELFF. DNA of the CDR3: TGTGCCAGCAGCCAAAGTAGCGGGGAGCTGTTTTTT.

J is TRBJ1-5 and V is TRBV5-1; no reliable D call. Trimming pared 0 bases from V and 7 bases from J, leaving 5 bases between. This CDR3 contains 12 residues. Germline V gives CDR1 SGHRS, CDR2 YFSETQ. CDR3 protein: CASSLEFQPQHF. In DNA, the CDR3 is TGCGCCAGCAGCTTGGAGTTCCAGCCCCAGCATTTT.

The rearrangement uses TRBV15 and TRBJ1-4; D is unresolved. The CDR3 loop spans 16 amino acids. V lost 0 bases and J lost 4, with 12 bases in between. CDR1 and CDR2 (germline): LNHNV, YYDKDF (reference sequence). CDR3 coding DNA: TGTGCCACCAGCAGAGATGGCAGCCGGGATAATGAAAAACTGTTTTTT. Its protein product is CATSRDGSRDNEKLFF.

This clone came up once. The DNA of the CDR3 is TGTGCCAGCAGACCTCTCCCGGGACAGGGTCCCACAGATACGCAGTATTTT. Translated: CASRPLPGQGPTDTQYF. The rearrangement joins TRBV28 to TRBJ2-3; 9 positions match TRBD1. Germline-derived CDR1 and CDR2 are MDHEN and SYDVKM. The V and J ends lost 6 bases and 2 bases, in that order; junction bases with no gene match: 12. The CDR3 has 17 amino acids.

V gene TRBV30 combines with J gene TRBJ1-1; 8 bases fit TRBD1. Germline trimming cut 2 bases from V and 4 bases from J; bases unmatched to any gene: 3. CDR3 size: 13 residues. The germline CDR1 and CDR2 sequences are GTSNPN and SVGIG (reference sequence). In DNA form, the CDR3 reads TGTGCCTGGAGTACAGGGGGGTTCACTGAAGCTTTCTTT. Its protein product is CAWSTGGFTEAFF.

V usage is TRBV5-6 and J usage is TRBJ2-1; TRBD2 aligns across 8 bases. The CDR3 totals 13 residues. Germline V gives CDR1 SGHDT, CDR2 YYEEEE. V gave up 2 bases and J gave up 10 bases; unmatched junction bases: 5. CDR3 region: CASSFPTSVEQFF. The CDR3 DNA sequence: TGTGCCAGCAGCTTCCCGACTAGCGTAGAGCAGTTCTTC.